The entry below gives a single T cell receptor (beta chain) sequence along with its context. This clone was counted once. No antigen is known for it. No quality values exist for individual bases; no much larger clone is one base distant. The immunoSEQ Assay, a bias-controlled multiplex PCR, was used to amplify TCRbeta CDR3 regions from genomic DNA. Per the source publication's procedure: The number of nucleated cells in each sample was estimated by amplification of reference gene primers within the assay. To quantify the absolute abundance of each unique TCRbeta CDR3 rearrangement, sequence reads were collapsed and filtered. For each sample, productive Simpson clonality was calculated as the square root of Simpson's diversity index across productive rearrangements. Sourced from immuneACCESS, this table was stored by TCRdb with only in-frame sequences that have V and J called. A share of the clones is absent; for the studies checked, an unresolved V gene accounts for under half, and the remainder has no known explanation. V, J and clone size reflect that table, while D and trimming were determined from the DNA. Recorded for this sample are about 64,000 clones; around 85% of them occurred a single time. The top ten clonotypes cover 1.2% of the sample.

Collaborating institutions collected whole blood in K2EDTA tubes following their own protocols. For TCRbeta analysis, collaborator samples were shipped as frozen whole blood, as isolated PBMCs, or as DNA extracted from either sample type. The data are from a study of blood T cell repertoires in COVID-19 (dated by TCRdb to the early 2020s). Study-wide context: Samples covering the acute and convalescent phases of COVID-19 were provided by collaborators in the United States, Italy and Spain. The prospective study material was composed of cDNA or gDNA derived from T cells, B-cell-depleted T cells, or PBMCs. The dataset comprised deeply sampled blood TCRbeta repertoires from subjects exposed to, actively infected with, or recovered from COVID-19. The repertoires were made available in a free public database intended to serve as a resource for research on the immune response to SARS-CoV-2. The samples were drawn from two sources: the first 160 participants of the ongoing ImmuneRACE study, and about 1,300 subjects contributed by 6 global collaborators. Nearly every sample came with metadata listing a de-identified subject ID, COVID-19 status, age in years and sex. Where HLA class I and class II types were available, the types were taken from metadata supplied by the sample provider, not from assay-based typing. The paper as a whole reports these results and caveats: The amount of clinical and demographic metadata varied by source and participant and was provided uncurated.

CDR1 and CDR2 are read off the germline V gene as ENHRY and SYGVKD. V is cut back by 3 bases and J by 0 bases, with 4 bases in the junction unmatched. The CDR3 contains 16 residues, cysteine and phenylalanine counted. The only DNA kept is the CDR3, 48 bases in frame from the first base. This receptor was identified in a man aged 35 to 55 with acute or convalescent COVID-19. Recombination linked TRBV10-3 to TRBJ1-4; 7 bases in between match TRBD1. Input material: peripheral blood. The nucleotide sequence reads TGTGCCATCAGTGATCCCGGGACAGCAACTAATGAAAAACTGTTTTTT. Its protein product is CAISDPGTATNEKLFF.